This T cell receptor (beta chain) was profiled in a study of shared clonotypes between healthy human individuals. The germline V and J ends were trimmed by 5 bases and 7 bases, with 15 bases remaining between them. The CDR3 has 14 amino acids. Germline lookup yields CDR1 SGHTA and CDR2 FQGNSA. Using immunoSEQ multiplex PCR, the repertoire was profiled, and TCRdb retains in-frame clones only, with some absent. The sample shows some 2,000,000 clones, 85% to 95% of them seen only once. The rearrangement links TRBV7-2 to TRBJ1-5; TRBD1 is a possible D gene (5 bases). The clonotype originates from a man aged 18 to 29 in good health. What was sequenced was naive CD4+ T cells sorted from blood. The sample's subset: CD45RA+ positively selected. The CDR3 DNA sequence: TGTGCCAGCAGCATCGGTCGGGACCCCCAGCCCCAGCATTTT. Its protein is CASSIGRDPQPQHF. The variable domain in full, completed from reference TRBV7-2 and TRBJ1-5, reads GAGVSQSPSNKVTEKGKDVELRCDPISGHTALYWYRQSLGQGLEFLIYFQGNSAPDKSGLPSDRFSAERTGGSVSTLTIQRTQQEDSAVYLCASSIGRDPQPQHFGDGTRLSIL.